This T cell receptor (beta chain) was recovered during a study of cytomegalovirus exposure and HLA in healthy donors. Study-level points and caveats: The tendency of first-cohort TCR clusters to co-occur in the 130 or so validation repertoires was identified by a subsequent analysis. Fewer than 200 TCR beta chains were listed as cytomegalovirus-associated.

Produced via immunoSEQ multiplex PCR; TCRdb's table is partial and in-frame only. In the table there are tens of thousands of clones, over 80% of which are singletons. Losses at the gene ends were 4 bases for V and 3 bases for J; bases not matched to a gene: 14. Germline V gene data show CDR1 as GTSNPN and CDR2 as SVGIG (reference sequence). The CDR3 runs 16 residues. A word on this clone: What it binds is not known.

The receptor was derived from a man aged 18 to 35 in good health and CMV-seronegative. The sample was PBMCs. V is TRBV30 and J is TRBJ2-7; 8 nucleotides match TRBD1. The chain's CDR3 is CAWTPNDRGAFYEQYF. In DNA form, the CDR3 reads TGTGCCTGGACGCCGAATGACAGGGGAGCCTTCTACGAGCAGTACTTC.